A selection of T cell receptor beta chains follows, all from one sample in a study of CD8 T cells in ankylosing spondylitis. TCRdb re-derived calls from the 5' RACE reads in MiXCR, one entry per CDR3 protein. The table lists about 96,000 distinct CDR3 sequences, about 27% of them singletons, with roughly three fifths in the top ten. Sequencing used blood, either unsorted or a sorted T cell fraction (not recorded which). The receptors shown here come from a male donor with ankylosing spondylitis or in good health (not recorded which). Both conserved end residues are part of each CDR3. A D gene is named only where the DNA matches it firmly. Clone size appears in some rows only: once, few, many, or a class for an expanded clone.

size | J | D | V | DNA | CDR3
few | TRBJ2-5 | TRBD1 | TRBV29-1 | TGCAGCGACACAGGGGGCGCCGGGCAGACCCAGTACTTC | CSDTGGAGQTQYF
. | TRBJ2-7 | TRBD2 | TRBV5-1 | TGCGCCAGCGGGGGAGCGGGAGTTGGCGACGAGCAGTACTTC | CASGGAGVGDEQYF
. | TRBJ1-1 | TRBD1 | TRBV20-1 | TGCAGTGCCCGGGACAGGTTAAACACTGAAGCTTTCTTT | CSARDRLNTEAFF
. | TRBJ2-7 | TRBD1 | TRBV20-1 | TGCAGTGCGATAGCGTCCGGGACAGGTGGTCGCGAGCAGTACTTC | CSAIASGTGGREQYF
few | TRBJ2-4 | . | TRBV29-1 | TGCAGCGTTGAACGAGGGAACATTCAGTACTTC | CSVERGNIQYF
many | TRBJ1-2 | . | TRBV20-1 | TGCAGTGCCCGGCGAGGTGCGGCTAACTATGGCTACACCTTC | CSARRGAANYGYTF
. | TRBJ1-2 | . | TRBV12-3/TRBV12-4 | TGTGCCAGCAGTTTAGCGTCTAACTATGGCTACACCTTC | CASSLASNYGYTF
few | TRBJ2-7 | TRBD2 | TRBV5-1 | TGCGCCAGCAGCGGAATACCGGGACTAGCGGGAACTGAGCAGTACTTC | CASSGIPGLAGTEQYF
. | TRBJ1-1 | TRBD1 | TRBV7-3 | TGTGCCAGCAGCCCAGGGGGCGTCGGTAGGACTGAAGCTTTCTTT | CASSPGGVGRTEAFF
. | TRBJ2-5 | . | TRBV28 | TGTGCCAGCAGTTCACTGGCAACCCAGTACTTC | CASSSLATQYF
. | TRBJ1-5 | TRBD1 | TRBV5-1 | TGCGCCAGCAGCTTTACAGGGGGCGGTCAGCCCCAGCATTTT | CASSFTGGGQPQHF
. | TRBJ2-1 | . | TRBV7-9 | TGTGCCAGCAGCTCGCGCGACAATGAGCAGTTCTTC | CASSSRDNEQFF
few | TRBJ1-1 | . | TRBV5-1 | TGCGCCAGCAGCCTGCAACCTGAGAACACTGAAGCTTTCTTT | CASSLQPENTEAFF
. | TRBJ2-2 | TRBD2 | TRBV5-5 | TGTGCCAGCAGCACGACTAGCGGGTATTCCACCGGGGAGCTGTTTTTT | CASSTTSGYSTGELFF